This TCR beta chain was sequenced for a study of T cell clonotyping in hematopoietic cell transplantation. The CDR3 runs to 13 residues. Germline CDR1 and CDR2: SNHLY and FYNNEI. The V and J ends lost 5 bases and 6 bases respectively, with 11 bases between them. TCRdb's copy holds only in-frame clones and misses some; the assay was immunoSEQ multiplex PCR. The sample includes tens of thousands of clones, 90% to 95% of them seen just once. This sequence joins TRBV2 and TRBJ1-3; D remains unclear. The TCR comes from a woman in her fifties or sixties in good health. Some clones in this sample may be carry-over from other donors' samples. Sequencing was carried out using peripheral blood mononuclear cells. The CDR3 loop reads CASSSELTNTIYF. Here the CDR3 DNA reads TGTGCCAGCAGTTCGGAATTGACAAACACCATATATTTT.